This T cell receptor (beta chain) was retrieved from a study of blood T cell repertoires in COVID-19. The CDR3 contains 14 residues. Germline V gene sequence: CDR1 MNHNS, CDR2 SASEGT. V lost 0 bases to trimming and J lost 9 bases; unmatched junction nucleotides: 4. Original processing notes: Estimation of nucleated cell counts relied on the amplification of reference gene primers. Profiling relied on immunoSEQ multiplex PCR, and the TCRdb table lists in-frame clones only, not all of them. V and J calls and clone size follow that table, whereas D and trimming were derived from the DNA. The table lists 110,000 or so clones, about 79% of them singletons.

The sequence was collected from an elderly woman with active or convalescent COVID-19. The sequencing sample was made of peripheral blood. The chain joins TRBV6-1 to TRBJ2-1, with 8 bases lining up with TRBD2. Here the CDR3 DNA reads TGTGCCAGCAGTGAAGCCGGGACTAGTAGTGAGCAGTTCTTC. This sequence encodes CASSEAGTSSEQFF.